This T cell receptor beta chain was identified during a study of cytomegalovirus exposure and HLA in healthy donors. Looking at the study overall: An early data release held around 80 million unique TCRs from HLA-typed donors. Study-level results: An Asian-associated ancestry cluster reportedly showed fewer N-insertions than the approximately 630-donor mean in a later analysis. Because they were indistinguishable, some V segments, including TRBV6-2 and TRBV6-3, were excluded. Equally common other TCR beta chains were less clonally expanded than HLA-associated ones, a later analysis found.

Of note for this clone: Its matching antigen is unknown.

Researchers ran the PCR with 60 Vbeta and 13 Jbeta primers. Method: immunoSEQ multiplex PCR; TCRdb's copy keeps in-frame clones and lacks some. The data contain approximately 160,000 clones, roughly 79% of them singletons. CDR1 is MGHRA and CDR2 is YSYEKL in the germline V gene. This CDR3 has 17 amino acids. V lost 0 bases and J lost 3, with 15 bases in between. The clonotype comes from a man aged 18 to 29 in good health and CMV-seropositive. The chain is built from TRBV4-1 and TRBJ1-5; TRBD1 is a possible D gene (6 bases). The sample comprised PBMCs. The CDR3 is CASSQEESQGTNQPQHF. In DNA form, the CDR3 reads TGCGCCAGCAGCCAAGAGGAATCGCAGGGGACCAATCAGCCCCAGCATTTT.